This T cell receptor (beta chain) was profiled in a study of neurological immune-mediated disorders. Germline V gene data show CDR1 as SGHVS and CDR2 as FQNEAQ. CDR3 size: 13 residues. Between the trimmed V and J ends, which lost 5 bases and 4 bases, there was a span of 11 bases. Each TCR transcript was tagged with a 10-nucleotide random UMI during 5'RACE. One entry per CDR3 protein, called by TCRdb with MiXCR from the 5' RACE reads. The sample records some 120,000 distinct CDR3 sequences, roughly 3.2% being singletons. The sequenced sample was PBMCs. The source is a woman aged 25 to 39 with multiple sclerosis. The chain joins TRBV7-8 to TRBJ2-5, with no clear D. CDR3 nucleotides: TGTGCCAGCAGCCTCGTATCTCCAGAGACCCAGTACTTC. Its translation: CASSLVSPETQYF.